A selection of T cell receptor beta chains follows, all from one sample in a study of blood T cell repertoires in COVID-19. The assay was immunoSEQ multiplex PCR, and TCRdb's table has in-frame clones only and misses some. The top ten hold approximately 2% of the sample, which has 210,000 or so clones, around 80% seen once. Source material: PBMCs or T cells enriched from blood (not recorded which). These receptors originate from a man aged 60-69 years who had recovered from COVID-19. Both conserved end residues are part of each CDR3. A D gene is named only where the DNA matches it firmly. Expanded clones get a size class; other rows say once, few or many, or leave the size out.

TRBV3-1/TRBV3-2,TRBJ1-2,-,-,CASSQVRGHYGYTF,TGTGCCAGCAGCCAAGTCAGGGGCCACTATGGCTACACCTTC
TRBV3-1/TRBV3-2,TRBJ2-7,-,-,CASSPGNSYEQYF,TGTGCCAGCAGCCCCGGGAACTCCTACGAGCAGTACTTC
TRBV19,TRBJ1-6,-,-,CASSIQNSPLHF,TGTGCCAGTAGTATTCAGAATTCACCCCTCCACTTT
TRBV6-5,TRBJ1-2,-,-,CASSSEDRPYGYTF,TGTGCCAGCAGTTCCGAAGACAGGCCATATGGCTACACCTTC
TRBV15,TRBJ1-5,-,-,CATSGGGGNQPQHF,TGTGCCACCAGCGGAGGAGGAGGGAATCAGCCCCAGCATTTT
TRBV4-2,TRBJ2-3,few,-,CASSWMGSSLVDTQYF,TGTGCCAGCAGCTGGATGGGGTCTAGCCTGGTAGATACGCAGTATTTT
TRBV7-8,TRBJ1-1,-,TRBD1,CASSLRARDRGTEAFF,TGTGCCAGCAGCTTAAGAGCCCGGGACAGGGGCACTGAAGCTTTCTTT
TRBV12-3/TRBV12-4,TRBJ2-1,-,-,CASNPIGGHEQFF,TGTGCCAGCAATCCTATCGGGGGGCATGAGCAGTTCTTC
TRBV18,TRBJ1-2,-,TRBD1,CASSQLTGYDGYTF,TGTGCCAGCTCACAACTGACAGGGTATGATGGCTACACCTTC
TRBV5-4,TRBJ2-3,-,-,CASSSRGSRTDTQYF,TGTGCCAGCAGCTCCCGTGGCTCCAGGACAGATACGCAGTATTTT
TRBV5-8,TRBJ1-1,once,-,CASSLYSGGSPAGTEAFF,TGTGCCAGCAGCTTGTATAGTGGTGGGTCACCGGCAGGCACTGAAGCTTTCTTT
TRBV6-2/TRBV6-3,TRBJ2-1,-,TRBD1,CASSRHTGVSNEQFF,TGTGCCAGCAGCCGCCATACAGGGGTTTCGAATGAGCAGTTCTTC
TRBV29-1,TRBJ1-2,-,-,CSARGENYGYTF,TGCAGCGCCCGGGGGGAGAACTATGGCTACACCTTC
TRBV5-1,TRBJ2-5,-,TRBD1,CASSWDSQETQYF,TGCGCCAGCAGCTGGGACAGTCAAGAGACCCAGTACTTC
TRBV9,TRBJ2-1,-,-,CASSADNEQFF,TGTGCCAGCAGCGCGGACAATGAGCAGTTCTTC
TRBV5-5,TRBJ2-5,once,TRBD2,CASSFRGTGGSETQYF,TGTGCCAGCAGCTTTCGGGGGACCGGGGGGTCTGAGACCCAGTACTTC
TRBV4-3,TRBJ2-2,-,TRBD2,CASSQEVGRRGSTGELFF,TGCGCCAGCAGCCAAGAAGTCGGTCGGCGGGGGAGCACCGGGGAGCTGTTTTTT
TRBV2,TRBJ1-1,few,-,CASSFTGTPNAEAFF,TGTGCCAGCAGTTTCACCGGGACTCCTAACGCTGAAGCTTTCTTT
TRBV7-8,TRBJ2-7,once,-,CASSLTAGVGEQYF,TGTGCCAGCAGCTTAACTGCAGGGGTGGGCGAGCAGTACTTC
TRBV30,TRBJ2-7,-,TRBD1,CAWTPQGAYEQYF,TGTGCCTGGACCCCACAGGGGGCCTACGAGCAGTACTTC
TRBV18,TRBJ1-2,-,TRBD1,CASSPMNDRVNYGYTF,TGTGCCAGCTCACCGATGAATGACAGGGTAAACTATGGCTACACCTTC
TRBV19,TRBJ2-1,-,-,CASRIVPGNEQFF,TGTGCCAGCCGAATCGTGCCGGGAAATGAGCAGTTCTTC